Listed below are T cell receptor beta chains from one sample, sequenced in a study of T cells after yellow fever vaccination. TCRdb ran MiXCR on the 5' RACE reads and lists one entry per CDR3 protein. The sample lists about 360,000 distinct CDR3 sequences, around 6.4% occurring once. The material sequenced was PBMCs, taken 5 days after the yellow fever booster vaccination. These receptors were obtained from a man between 25 and 39 years old who received the YFV17D yellow fever vaccine. CDR3s include the opening cysteine and the closing phenylalanine or tryptophan. A D gene is named only where the DNA matches it firmly. Part of the rows lack a size; the others show once, few, many or a class for expanded clones.

cdr3_nt cdr3_aa clone_size d_call j_call v_call
TGCAGTGCTAGAGTAGCGGGGTTCACAGATACGCAGTATTTT CSARVAGFTDTQYF few TRBD2 TRBJ2-3 TRBV20-1
TGTGCCAGCAGCTTAGGGACAGGTCACTACAATGAGCAGTTCTTC CASSLGTGHYNEQFF many TRBD1 TRBJ2-1 TRBV7-6
TGTGCCAGCAGCTTGGAGGTTAGCGGGACGGAGACCCAGTACTTC CASSLEVSGTETQYF . TRBD2 TRBJ2-5 TRBV5-6
TGCGCCAGCAGCCAGGCAGATCAAGAGACCCAGTACTTC CASSQADQETQYF few . TRBJ2-5 TRBV4-3
TGTGCCAGCAGCGCCGCAGGGAATTCACCCCTCCACTTT CASSAAGNSPLHF . . TRBJ1-6 TRBV9
TGCAGTGCAATCAGGGGTTATGGCAATCAGCCCCAGCATTTT CSAIRGYGNQPQHF few . TRBJ1-5 TRBV20-1
TGCAGTGCTAGTTCCCCAGAAGAGACCCAGTACTTC CSASSPEETQYF . . TRBJ2-5 TRBV20-1
TGTGCCAGCAGCTTGGGGACTAGCCAGTTTGGGGTCTCCTACGAGCAGTACTTC CASSLGTSQFGVSYEQYF many TRBD2 TRBJ2-7 TRBV11-1
TGTGCCAGCAGCGGGGGCGGACAAGCCAAAAACATTCAGTACTTC CASSGGGQAKNIQYF many . TRBJ2-4 TRBV9
TGTGCTAGTAGCCAAGGGACCTACAATGAGCAGTTCTTC CASSQGTYNEQFF many . TRBJ2-1 TRBV7-7
TGTGCCAGCCGAGGGGCGGGTGTGACCTACGAGCAGTACTTC CASRGAGVTYEQYF . . TRBJ2-7 TRBV9
TGTGCCAGCTCACCGGGGGTCGACGAGACCCAGTACTTC CASSPGVDETQYF few . TRBJ2-5 TRBV18
TGTGCCAGCAGCCCAGACCGGGGGCGTTCTGGAAACACCATATATTTT CASSPDRGRSGNTIYF . . TRBJ1-3 TRBV7-2
TGTGCCAGCAGCCCACCCGGGGTCTACGAGCAGTACTTC CASSPPGVYEQYF many . TRBJ2-7 TRBV14
TGTGCCAGCAGCTTAATACCCGGTCTGAGGGCTGAAGCTTTCTTT CASSLIPGLRAEAFF . . TRBJ1-1 TRBV11-2
TGTGCCACCAGTGCGGGACTAGCTGAGGCGAAGTTCTTC CATSAGLAEAKFF many TRBD2 TRBJ2-1 TRBV24-1
TGCAGTGCTAGAGATCGGGTAGGCGGAGAGACCCAGTACTTC CSARDRVGGETQYF few . TRBJ2-5 TRBV20-1
TGTGCCAGCGCCGCTCGGGGAGGGGAGACCCAGTACTTC CASAARGGETQYF few TRBD2 TRBJ2-5 TRBV7-9
TGTGCCAGCAGTTCGGCTAGCGGGAGAGGGTACGAGCAGTACTTC CASSSASGRGYEQYF . TRBD2 TRBJ2-7 TRBV6-5
TGCAGTGCCCCCCCGGACAAGGGCAAGGGCTACACCTTC CSAPPDKGKGYTF . . TRBJ1-2 TRBV20-1
TGTGCCAGCAGCATGTCCCAAGGGCCGGGAGAGACCCAGTACTTC CASSMSQGPGETQYF few . TRBJ2-5 TRBV7-2
TGTGCCAGCAGCTCAGTCTCACAGGGAGAGCAGTTCTTC CASSSVSQGEQFF many . TRBJ2-1 TRBV5-5
TGCAGTGTTGGGTTCGACATTCAGTACTTC CSVGFDIQYF many . TRBJ2-4 TRBV20-1
TGTGCCAGCAGCTTGGGTCGATCCGGGTTCAAAGCTTTCTTT CASSLGRSGFKAFF . . TRBJ1-1 TRBV5-8
TGTGCCAGCAGTCCCATAGCGGGAGCTGGTACGCAGTATTTT CASSPIAGAGTQYF few TRBD2 TRBJ2-3 TRBV12-3/TRBV12-4
TGTGCCAGCATAGGGGCTAGCGGGAGGGCCCGCGGGTACAATGAGCAGTTCTTC CASIGASGRARGYNEQFF few TRBD2 TRBJ2-1 TRBV6-1
TGCAGTGCTAGAATGTGGAGTACAGATACGCAGTATTTT CSARMWSTDTQYF many . TRBJ2-3 TRBV20-1
TGTGCCAGCAGCCCGGCCACTAGCGAGCTCTACGAGCAGTACTTC CASSPATSELYEQYF . TRBD2 TRBJ2-7 TRBV3-1
TGTGCCAGCCGGCTAGTGGGGGCAGATACGCAGTATTTT CASRLVGADTQYF many . TRBJ2-3 TRBV7-2
TGCAGTGCTAGAGATCGGGGAGCTGGAAACACCATATATTTT CSARDRGAGNTIYF . . TRBJ1-3 TRBV20-1
TGTGCCAGCCAAGCGGGAGGGCCCTCCTACAATGAGCAGTTCTTC CASQAGGPSYNEQFF few TRBD2 TRBJ2-1 TRBV7-9
TGTGCCAGCAGTGAAACCCGGCAGTTCTTC CASSETRQFF few . TRBJ2-1 TRBV25-1
TGTGCCAGCAGCCAAGGAGGGGGTCGGGGAGAGCAGTTCTTC CASSQGGGRGEQFF . . TRBJ2-1 TRBV3-1
TGTGCCAGCAGCTTAGTATGGGATGAGCAGTTCTTC CASSLVWDEQFF . . TRBJ2-1 TRBV7-9
TGCAGTGCTAGAAGCTTCGGTCTCGAGCGGGAGGGCCGGAATGAGCAGTTCTTC CSARSFGLEREGRNEQFF many TRBD2 TRBJ2-1 TRBV20-1
TGCGCCAGCAGCCGGGACAGCCAAGCCTACGAGCAGTACTTC CASSRDSQAYEQYF . TRBD1 TRBJ2-7 TRBV5-1
TGCGCCAGCAGCTACCGACTAGCGGGCTCTCCGCGGGCCCAGTACTTC CASSYRLAGSPRAQYF . TRBD2 TRBJ2-5 TRBV4-1
TGCGCCAGCAGTCTAGGGACAGGTCGAAACTACGAGCAGTACTTC CASSLGTGRNYEQYF . TRBD1 TRBJ2-7 TRBV23-1
TGCAGCGTCGGGGGACCAGCTAGCACAGATACGCAGTATTTT CSVGGPASTDTQYF many . TRBJ2-3 TRBV29-1
TGCAGTGCTAGCGTGACTAGGGGTTACTACGAGCAGTACTTC CSASVTRGYYEQYF few . TRBJ2-7 TRBV20-1
TGTGCCAGCAGCCCGAGCCCCAGTAGATACGAGCAGTACTTC CASSPSPSRYEQYF many . TRBJ2-7 TRBV7-6
TGTGCCTGGAGTCGGGCCGGGTCTAGCGGTAGCAATGAGCAGTTCTTC CAWSRAGSSGSNEQFF . TRBD2 TRBJ2-1 TRBV30
TGTGCCAGCAGTCGAGCGGGAAGTCGGGCCTACGAGCAGTACTTC CASSRAGSRAYEQYF many TRBD2 TRBJ2-7 TRBV12-3/TRBV12-4
TGTGCCAGCAGCTTAGGGAGCAGCGGGAGGGCCGACAATGAGCAGTTCTTC CASSLGSSGRADNEQFF few TRBD2 TRBJ2-1 TRBV11-2
TGTGCCAGCAGCTTAGTCGACGGTGGTGAGACCCAGTACTTC CASSLVDGGETQYF few . TRBJ2-5 TRBV7-6
TGCGCCAGCAGTCAACCGTCGACCCCCTCCTACGAGCAGTACTTC CASSQPSTPSYEQYF few . TRBJ2-7 TRBV23-1
TGTGCCAGCTCACCAATGCAGGCCCAAACCTACGAGCAGTACTTC CASSPMQAQTYEQYF many . TRBJ2-7 TRBV18
TGTGCCTGGATCCAGGGGGTGGATACGCAGTATTTT CAWIQGVDTQYF . TRBD1 TRBJ2-3 TRBV30
TGTGCCTGGAGTGTACTGTACTCTCGCGAGCAGTACTTC CAWSVLYSREQYF . . TRBJ2-7 TRBV30
TGTGCCAGCAGCCCACGTTTTAGAGCCTACAATGAGCAGTTCTTC CASSPRFRAYNEQFF . . TRBJ2-1 TRBV7-2
TGCGCCAGCAGCTTGACAGGGAGATCCTACGAGCAGTACTTC CASSLTGRSYEQYF many . TRBJ2-7 TRBV5-1
TGTGCCAGCAGCCGTGGCAGGGGTCCCTACGAGCAGTACTTC CASSRGRGPYEQYF . . TRBJ2-7 TRBV12-3/TRBV12-4
TGTGCCAGCAGTTTAGCGCTAAGGGACGAGCAGTACTTC CASSLALRDEQYF many . TRBJ2-7 TRBV12-3/TRBV12-4
TGCAGTGCTAGAGATCAACTGCGGGACTCCACAGATACGCAGTATTTT CSARDQLRDSTDTQYF . . TRBJ2-3 TRBV20-1